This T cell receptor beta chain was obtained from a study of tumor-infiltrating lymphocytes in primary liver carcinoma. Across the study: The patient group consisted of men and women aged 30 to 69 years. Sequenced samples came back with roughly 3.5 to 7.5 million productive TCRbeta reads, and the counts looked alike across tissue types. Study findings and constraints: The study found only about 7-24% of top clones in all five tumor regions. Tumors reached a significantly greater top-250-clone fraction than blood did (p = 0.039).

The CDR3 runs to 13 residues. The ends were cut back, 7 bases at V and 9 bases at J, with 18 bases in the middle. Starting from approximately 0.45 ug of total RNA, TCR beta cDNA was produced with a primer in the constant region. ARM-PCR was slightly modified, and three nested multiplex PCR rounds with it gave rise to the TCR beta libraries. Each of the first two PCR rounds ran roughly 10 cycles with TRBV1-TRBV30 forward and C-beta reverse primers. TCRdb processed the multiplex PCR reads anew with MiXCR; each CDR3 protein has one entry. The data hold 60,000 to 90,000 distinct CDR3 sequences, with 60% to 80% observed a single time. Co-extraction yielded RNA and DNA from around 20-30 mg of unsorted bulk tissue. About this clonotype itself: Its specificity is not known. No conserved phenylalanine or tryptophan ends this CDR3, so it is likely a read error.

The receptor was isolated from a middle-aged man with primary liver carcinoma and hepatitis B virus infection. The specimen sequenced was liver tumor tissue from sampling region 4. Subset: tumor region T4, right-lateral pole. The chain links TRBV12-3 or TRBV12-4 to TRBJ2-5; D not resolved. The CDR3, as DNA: TGTGCCAGCACCCCCGGCCATGTGGAGTCCCAGTACCTC. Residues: CASTPGHVESQYL.